This T cell receptor (beta chain) was retrieved from a study of blood T cell repertoires in COVID-19. As for the study in general: The United States, Italy and Spain were the sources of the acute and convalescent COVID-19 samples.

This CDR3 is built from 12 residues. V was trimmed by 4 bases and J by 12 bases, leaving 13 bases between them. CDR1 is LGHDT and CDR2 is YNNKEL in the germline V gene (reference sequence). Method: immunoSEQ multiplex PCR; TCRdb's copy keeps in-frame clones and lacks some. The sample contains around 17,000 clones, around 91% of which appear only once. The TCR comes from a man aged 55 to 70 with active COVID-19. The sample consisted of peripheral blood. The chain links TRBV3-1 (or the pseudogene TRBV3-2) to TRBJ2-1; D may be TRBD2 (7 bases). Here the CDR3 DNA reads TGTGCCAGCAGCCGAGGACTAGGGGGGCAGTTCTTC. Amino acids: CASSRGLGGQFF.